This T cell receptor (beta chain) was sequenced during a study of T cell repertoires in cytomegalovirus infection. The overall study: The study used recently identified HLA-C-restricted and well-studied HLA-B-restricted CMV epitopes. TCR beta signatures that were public indicated CMV infection and matching HLA type.

Study-wide results and caveats: HLA-C-restricted CMV-specific TCR beta clonotypes were dominant in the ex vivo response.

Germline CDR1 and CDR2: MNHEY and SVGAGI. The CDR3 extends over 15 amino acids. V was clipped by 0 bases and J by 8 bases, with 16 bases between them. This clonotype was seen a handful of times. Antigen unknown. Using its own MiXCR run on the reads, TCRdb lists one record per CDR3 protein. The repertoire has more than 300,000 distinct CDR3 sequences, approximately 35% of them found once; the top ten carry approximately 13%. Sequencing was performed on cultured PBMCs, taken from culture after CMV antigen stimulation. The receptor was derived from a human donor in good health (CMV status not recorded). Some clones in this sample may be carry-over from other donors' samples. This chain joins TRBV6-5 and TRBJ1-2; D uncertain. The DNA for the CDR3 is TGTGCCAGCAGTTACTCGAACGAGGCGCCCTGGGGCTACACCTTC. Translation: CASSYSNEAPWGYTF.